These 17 T cell receptor beta chains were sequenced from one sample in a study of T cell responses to AZD1222 COVID-19 vaccine. The protocol was immunoSEQ multiplex PCR, while the TCRdb copy is restricted to in-frame clones and leaves out a portion. The data contain approximately 100,000 clones, roughly 86% of them singletons. The sample consisted of peripheral blood, taken on day 0 of AZD1222 vaccination. The receptors come from an adult in good health.

This clone was found once. The chain uses TRBV27 and TRBJ2-3, with 8 bases identical to TRBD2. The CDR3 totals 15 residues. Germline V gives CDR1 MNHEY, CDR2 SMNVEV (reference sequence). Trimming cost V 3 bases and J 2 bases; bases outside gene matches: 4. The CDR3 here is CASSFGGGYTDTQYF. In DNA, the CDR3 is TGTGCCAGCAGTTTCGGGGGGGGCTACACAGATACGCAGTATTTT.

The CDR3 region is CASSTPRGDYGYTF. The CDR3 nucleotides are TGTGCCAGTAGTACCCCACGGGGAGACTATGGCTACACCTTC. This sequence joins TRBV19 and TRBJ1-2, with D hard to call. This CDR3 spans 14 amino acids. V was trimmed by 4 bases and J by 3 bases, leaving 12 bases between them. The germline CDR1 and CDR2 sequences are LNHDA and SQIVND (reference sequence).

J is TRBJ2-1 and V is TRBV5-1; TRBD2 matches 8 bases. This CDR3 has 16 amino acids. Germline-derived CDR1 and CDR2 are SGHRS and YFSETQ. Trimming removed 4 bases from V and 6 bases from J; junction bases left unmatched: 12. CDR3 coding DNA: TGCGCCAGCAGCCCTTTGACTAGCGTTGGGTCCAATGAGCAGTTCTTC. Its protein is CASSPLTSVGSNEQFF.

The rearrangement links TRBV7-9 to TRBJ1-3; D is unresolved. The V and J ends lost 5 bases and 0 bases respectively, with 17 bases between them. Germline-derived CDR1 and CDR2 are SEHNR and FQNEAQ (reference sequence). The CDR3 has 17 residues. The CDR3 sequence is CASSPTTRRASGNTIYF. CDR3 sequence (DNA): TGTGCCAGCAGCCCGACCACCAGACGAGCCTCTGGAAACACCATATATTTT.

The genes are TRBV5-1 and TRBJ1-5; D perhaps matches TRBD1 (6 bases). This CDR3 has 15 residues. Trimming took off 1 base at V and 3 bases at J, with 11 bases between the two ends. Germline values: CDR1 SGHRS, CDR2 YFSETQ. CDR3 region: CASSLTGRNNQPQHF. CDR3 DNA sequence: TGCGCCAGCAGCTTGACAGGGCGGAACAATCAGCCCCAGCATTTT.

The rearrangement uses TRBV7-8 and TRBJ2-7, with 8 bases fitting TRBD2. The CDR3 length is 14 residues. V trimming: 5 bases; J trimming: 2 bases; junction bases outside the gene matches: 5. Germline values: CDR1 SGHVS, CDR2 FQNEAQ. This CDR3 reads CASSRQREPYEQYF. The CDR3 nucleotides are TGTGCCAGCAGCCGCCAGCGGGAGCCCTACGAGCAGTACTTC.

V gene TRBV4-3 combines with J gene TRBJ1-6, with 7 nucleotides matching TRBD1. Germline assignment: CDR1 LGHNA and CDR2 YSLEER. The CDR3 is made up of 16 amino acids. The V and J ends lost 0 bases and 11 bases, in that order; junction bases with no gene match: 10. CDR3 sequence reads: CASSQEDRLPLAPLHF. The CDR3 nucleotides read TGCGCCAGCAGCCAAGAGGACAGGCTGCCGCTGGCACCCCTCCACTTT.

The V and J genes are TRBV28 and TRBJ1-2; D gene uncertain. Trimming cost V 4 bases and J 8 bases, with 20 bases left between them. CDR3 size: 15 residues. Germline V lookup: CDR1 MDHEN, CDR2 SYDVKM. CDR3 region: CASSSTPDATRGYTF. The CDR3 DNA is TGTGCCAGCAGTTCGACGCCAGACGCAACTAGGGGCTACACCTTC.

The chain recombines TRBV27 with TRBJ1-2; 12 bases map to TRBD1. V was pared by 6 bases and J by 2 bases, with 10 bases of the junction left unmatched. Germline V lookup: CDR1 MNHEY, CDR2 SMNVEV (reference sequence). The CDR3 spans 17 residues. CDR3 in DNA: TGTGCCAGCAGCCAAAGGGACAGGGGGCAAGGAAACTATGGCTACACCTTC. This codes for CASSQRDRGQGNYGYTF.

The V and J genes are TRBV28 and TRBJ1-2, with D possibly TRBD1 on 6 matching bases. V lost 6 bases and J 6 bases, leaving 20 bases between the germline ends. The germline V gene has CDR1 MDHEN and CDR2 SYDVKM. The CDR3 is 15 residues long. The CDR3 coding sequence is TGTGCCAGCAGGGCTCGGGGCAGGGGCAATGATGGCTACACCTTC. Its translation: CASRARGRGNDGYTF.

This clone has only a few counts. The rearrangement joins TRBV7-2 to TRBJ2-1, with D perhaps matching TRBD2 (6 bases). The CDR3 totals 15 residues. With 0 bases removed from V and 7 bases from J, the gap between germline ends came to 13 bases. Looked up from germline, CDR1 is SGHTA and CDR2 is FQGNSA. CDR3 amino acids: CASSLALGGKNEQFF. The CDR3 DNA reads as TGTGCCAGCAGCTTAGCGCTAGGCGGGAAGAATGAGCAGTTCTTC.

The chain combines TRBV20-1 with TRBJ2-4; 8 nucleotides line up with TRBD1. V trimming: 6 bases; J trimming: 0 bases; junction bases outside the gene matches: 16. The germline CDR1 and CDR2 sequences are DFQATT and SNEGSKA (reference sequence). The CDR3 consists of 18 residues. CDR3 coding DNA: TGCAGTGCCAGTTATCGACGACAGGGGATCCTAGCCAAAAACATTCAGTACTTC. It yields the protein CSASYRRQGILAKNIQYF.

This sequence joins TRBV7-9 and TRBJ2-1; 10 bases agree with TRBD1. The V gene's germline CDR1 is SEHNR and CDR2 FQNEAQ (reference sequence). Trimming removed 4 bases from V and 8 bases from J; junction bases left unmatched: 5. This CDR3 has 14 residues. The CDR3, as DNA: TGTGCCAGCAGCTCAGGGACAGGGGAATATGAGCAGTTCTTC. Protein sequence: CASSSGTGEYEQFF.

The rearrangement joins TRBV28 to TRBJ2-7; 7 bases fit TRBD1. Germline V CDR1 and CDR2: MDHEN, SYDVKM. CDR3 length equals 14 residues. The ends lost 1 base at V and 2 bases at J; junction bases unmatched: 2. The CDR3 region has the DNA TGTGCCAGCAGTTTATCTCAGGGGGCCTACGAGCAGTACTTC. Its translation: CASSLSQGAYEQYF.

CDR3 DNA sequence: TGTGCCAGCAGTTTGGAAGCCCCGGGACAGGGATCTGGCTACACCTTC. It codes for CASSLEAPGQGSGYTF. The chain employs TRBV27 and TRBJ1-2; TRBD1 aligns across 9 bases. The CDR3 contains 16 residues. Trimming took 3 bases from V and 7 from J; bases not matched to a gene: 12. Germline lookup yields CDR1 MNHEY and CDR2 SMNVEV (reference sequence).

The chain is built from TRBV28 and TRBJ1-2; D perhaps matches TRBD1 (6 bases). Trimming took 4 bases from V and 5 from J, leaving 11 bases between them. The CDR3 consists of 13 residues. Germline-derived CDR1 and CDR2 are MDHEN and SYDVKM. The CDR3 sequence is CASSYPDSYGYTF. The CDR3 DNA reads as TGTGCCAGCAGTTACCCGGACAGTTATGGCTACACCTTC.

This rearrangement joins TRBV13 to TRBJ2-1; the D call may be TRBD1 or TRBD2 (6 bases each). CDR1 PRHDT and CDR2 FYEKMQ come from the germline V gene (reference sequence). Trimming took off 11 bases at V and 1 base at J, with 18 bases between the two ends. The CDR3 runs to 15 residues. The CDR3 region has the DNA TGTGCCTCGGCCCCGCGGGACAAGTCCTACAATGAGCAGTTCTTC. Encoded protein: CASAPRDKSYNEQFF.